This T cell receptor (beta chain) was captured in a study of blood T cell repertoires in COVID-19. The CDR3 covers 14 residues. J lost 0 bases, V lost 8 bases, and 6 bases had no gene match. Germline assignment: CDR1 LNHDA and CDR2 SQIVND (reference sequence). The repertoire was sequenced with immunoSEQ multiplex PCR; TCRdb's copy has only in-frame clones and lacks some. The sample lists 40,000 to 55,000 clones; approximately 80% were seen once. The V and J genes are TRBV19 and TRBJ1-1; 7 nucleotides line up with TRBD1. The receptor comes from a woman aged 50 to 60 with acute COVID-19. The sequencing sample was made of PBMCs or T cells enriched from blood (not recorded which). The CDR3 coding sequence is TGTGCCAGTCAACCACAGGGGCTGAACACTGAAGCTTTCTTT. This sequence encodes CASQPQGLNTEAFF.